This T cell receptor (beta chain) is from a study of T-cell reconstitution after alpha-beta-depleted transplantation in children. Points on this clonotype: The antigen is not known. Mismatch with germline at one junction end may stem from a read error.

Preparation of the TCRbeta library was carried out with unique molecular identifiers. TCRdb ran MiXCR on the PCR reads and lists one entry per CDR3 protein. Among 200,000 to 250,000 distinct CDR3 sequences, 7% to 9% were seen once, and the ten largest hold approximately 40%. The study, taken as a whole, reports: Newly produced T cells mostly provided counts and TCRbeta diversity after one year, as hyperexpanded clones declined. The origin of high day-60 TCRbeta diversity in some patients lay in surviving recipient T cells and thymic progenitors. Several hundred expanded graft clones reportedly supplied alpha-beta T cells about two months after transplant.

CDR1 and CDR2 from the germline V gene are MNHEY and SVGAGI. The CDR3 sequence is 15 residues long. The specimen comprised PBMCs, mostly from graft donor cells, sampled 360 days after TCRalphabeta/CD19-depleted stem cell transplant. This sequence was found in a male patient aged 2-15 years who had a stem cell transplant for acute myeloid leukemia, so the T cells may come from the graft donor. J is TRBJ2-1 and V is TRBV6-5, with D uncertain. The CDR3 DNA reads as TGTGCCGGCAGTTACGTGCCAGTCCGTTCCAATGAGCAGTTCTTC. It codes for CAGSYVPVRSNEQFF.